This TCR beta chain was retrieved from a study of post-analysis software for immune sequencing data. Study-wide findings and caveats: Patients with multiple sclerosis recorded significantly lower normalized Chao1 diversity than controls, the study found. Included in a set of four or five TRBV segments more frequent in patients than controls were TRBV5-6, TRBV5-1 and TRBV20-1. Under F measure analysis, samples from one preparation batch co-clustered strongly.

Of note for this clonotype: The antigen is unknown. The junction and the germline gene differ at one end; a read error may be behind it.

Prepared libraries of TCR beta cDNA carried unique molecular identifiers. T cells numbering roughly 0.85 to 11 million yielded 450,000 to 600,000 cDNA molecules. TCRdb re-derived calls from the PCR reads in MiXCR, one entry per CDR3 protein. The table shows some 690,000 distinct CDR3 sequences, with roughly 29% occurring only once. The CDR3 sequence is 14 residues long. The germline gives CDR1 MNHNS, CDR2 SASEGT. The TCR was taken from a girl under 18 with multiple sclerosis. Source material: blood. V and J are TRBV6-1 and TRBJ2-1; maybe TRBD1 (6 bases). This CDR3 is CAGSEEDSSMAQFF. CDR3 sequence (DNA): TGTGCCGGCAGTGAAGAGGACAGTTCAATGGCGCAGTTCTTC.